A selection of T cell receptor beta chains follows, all from one sample in a study of siplizumab effects on memory and regulatory T cells. The antigens these receptors bind are not known. The table came from immunoSEQ multiplex PCR; TCRdb's copy has only in-frame clones and leaves some out. The repertoire includes several thousand clones, around half of them detected once, and approximately 86% sits in the top ten. Material for sequencing was CFSE-low (dividing) CD8+ T cells sorted from an allogeneic mixed lymphocyte reaction. These receptors were collected from a human donor in good health; the cells came from an allogeneic mixed lymphocyte reaction. Some clones in this sample may be carry-over from other donors' samples. Both conserved end residues are part of each CDR3. The order of the fields is V gene, J gene, clone size, D gene, CDR3 protein, CDR3 DNA. A D gene is named only where the DNA matches it firmly. Some rows mark clone size as missing; the rest say once, few, many or name a class of expanded clone.

TRBV6-5	TRBJ2-1	.	.	CASSYAAGSGNEQFF	TGTGCCAGCAGTTACGCGGCAGGGAGCGGCAATGAGCAGTTCTTC
TRBV6-1	TRBJ1-3	few	.	CAIQTGSGNTIYF	TGTGCCATCCAGACGGGCTCTGGAAACACCATATATTTT
TRBV29-1	TRBJ2-7	few	TRBD1	CSVEVHLGTASSYEQYF	TGCAGCGTTGAAGTCCACCTCGGGACAGCCAGCTCCTACGAGCAGTACTTC
TRBV27	TRBJ2-7	few	.	CASSLSPGPRSYEQYF	TGTGCCAGCAGTTTATCCCCGGGCCCGCGCTCCTACGAGCAGTACTTC
TRBV11-2	TRBJ1-6	.	TRBD1	CASSSRILLDRLGSPLHF	TGTGCCAGCAGCTCGCGTATCCTCCTGGACAGGTTAGGATCACCCCTCCACTTT
TRBV5-6	TRBJ2-7	few	.	CASSSKPGLLISYEQYF	TGTGCCAGCAGCTCCAAACCGGGACTGCTGATCTCCTACGAGCAGTACTTC
TRBV28	TRBJ2-7	.	TRBD1	CASNAPGQGHEQYF	TGTGCCAGCAATGCCCCGGGACAGGGCCACGAGCAGTACTTC
TRBV5-4	TRBJ2-7	few	.	CASSFASASYEQYF	TGTGCCAGCAGCTTCGCTAGCGCCTCCTACGAGCAGTACTTC
TRBV4-1	TRBJ2-7	.	TRBD2	CASSQEGLAGDAQYF	TGCGCCAGCAGCCAAGAGGGACTAGCGGGAGACGCGCAGTACTTC
TRBV5-5	TRBJ2-4	.	TRBD1	CASSLWDLGQEKNIQYF	TGTGCCAGCAGCTTGTGGGACTTGGGACAGGAAAAAAACATTCAGTACTTC
TRBV6-5	TRBJ2-7	.	.	CASSYGVGTYEQYF	TGTGCCAGCAGTTACGGGGTGGGAACCTACGAGCAGTACTTC
TRBV7-6	TRBJ2-2	.	.	CASSVTSGPNTGELFF	TGTGCCAGCAGCGTGACTTCGGGACCCAACACCGGGGAGCTGTTTTTT
TRBV29-1	TRBJ2-1	.	.	CSAPEGRRNEQFF	TGCAGCGCCCCCGAAGGGAGACGCAATGAGCAGTTCTTC
TRBV28	TRBJ1-1	many	.	CASSLQVYTEAFF	TGTGCCAGCAGTCTTCAAGTCTACACTGAAGCTTTCTTT
TRBV2	TRBJ2-7	.	TRBD2	CASTLGREEYF	TGTGCCAGCACACTGGGACGGGAGGAGTACTTC
TRBV27	TRBJ2-3	few	TRBD2	CASSGGIYTDTQYF	TGTGCCAGCTCGGGGGGGATCTACACAGATACGCAGTATTTT
TRBV2	TRBJ2-4	few	.	CASRGYVNIQYF	TGTGCCAGCCGGGGGTACGTTAACATTCAGTACTTC
TRBV9	TRBJ2-6	.	.	CASSVGGGVSGANVLTF	TGTGCCAGCAGTGTCGGTGGGGGTGTCTCTGGGGCCAACGTCCTGACTTTC
TRBV7-3	TRBJ2-7	.	TRBD1	CASSFDRESSYEQYF	TGTGCCAGCAGCTTCGACAGGGAGAGCTCCTACGAGCAGTACTTC
TRBV15	TRBJ2-1	.	TRBD2	CATSPGGAGSGEQFF	TGTGCCACCAGCCCGGGGGGGGCCGGATCGGGAGAGCAGTTCTTC
TRBV6-6	TRBJ2-7	.	.	CASRTGTVDEQYF	TGTGCCAGCAGAACCGGAACAGTCGACGAGCAGTACTTC
TRBV13	TRBJ1-2	.	TRBD1	CASSLGQGAYGYTF	TGTGCCAGCAGCTTAGGACAGGGGGCCTATGGCTACACCTTC
TRBV9	TRBJ2-1	.	.	CASSVAVRGAYNEQFF	TGTGCCAGCAGCGTAGCGGTCAGGGGCGCGTACAATGAGCAGTTCTTC
TRBV4-1	TRBJ2-1	.	.	CASSQVEGPYNEQFF	TGCGCCAGCAGCCAAGTTGAAGGGCCGTACAATGAGCAGTTCTTC
TRBV10-2	TRBJ1-5	.	.	CASSAISPNQPQHF	TGCGCCAGCAGCGCGATTTCTCCCAATCAGCCCCAGCATTTT
TRBV28	TRBJ2-7	medium-sized	TRBD1	CASSLYGTGTGYEQYF	TGTGCCAGCAGTTTATACGGGACAGGGACTGGTTACGAGCAGTACTTC
TRBV19	TRBJ2-7	few	.	CASSIFIGGTYEQYF	TGTGCCAGTAGTATTTTTATTGGGGGTACCTACGAGCAGTACTTC
TRBV7-9	TRBJ2-1	.	.	CASSPTERVRNEQFF	TGTGCCAGCAGCCCCACCGAGAGGGTTCGGAATGAGCAGTTCTTC
TRBV6-6	TRBJ2-7	.	TRBD2	CATGLGEGEQYF	TGTGCCACGGGTCTGGGGGAGGGCGAGCAGTACTTC
TRBV27	TRBJ2-1	few	TRBD2	CASSISGRNEQFF	TGTGCCAGCAGTATTAGCGGGAGGAATGAGCAGTTCTTC
TRBV7-9	TRBJ2-3	few	.	CASSLVGTDTQYF	TGTGCCAGCAGCTTAGTTGGGACAGATACGCAGTATTTT
TRBV27	TRBJ1-6	.	.	CASSWLGDSPLHF	TGTGCCAGCAGTTGGTTGGGGGATTCACCCCTCCACTTT
TRBV11-2	TRBJ2-3	few	.	CASSLVRGYTDTQYF	TGTGCCAGCAGCTTAGTTCGGGGCTACACAGATACGCAGTATTTT
TRBV6-5	TRBJ2-1	.	.	CASSHEGNEQFF	TGTGCCAGCAGCCACGAAGGAAATGAGCAGTTCTTC
TRBV5-6	TRBJ2-1	few	TRBD2	CASSLGWTSVNNEQFF	TGTGCCAGCAGCTTGGGGTGGACTAGCGTAAACAATGAGCAGTTCTTC
TRBV27	TRBJ1-4	.	.	CASSLSIGLNNEKLFF	TGTGCCAGCAGTTTATCGATTGGGCTGAATAATGAAAAACTGTTTTTT
TRBV7-6	TRBJ1-5	medium-sized	.	CASSWGEYQPQHF	TGTGCCAGCAGCTGGGGTGAATACCAGCCCCAGCATTTT
TRBV13	TRBJ2-7	.	TRBD1	CASSSRDSSYEQYF	TGTGCCAGCAGCTCCCGGGACAGCTCCTACGAGCAGTACTTC
TRBV4-2	TRBJ2-7	.	TRBD2	CASSQASGRRDEQYF	TGTGCCAGCAGCCAAGCTAGCGGGAGAAGGGACGAGCAGTACTTC
TRBV4-1	TRBJ2-7	.	.	CASSPGTIYEQYF	TGCGCCAGCAGCCCTGGAACTATCTACGAGCAGTACTTC
TRBV6-5	TRBJ1-2	.	.	CASSYSIQGGDGYTF	TGTGCCAGCAGTTACTCGATACAGGGAGGTGATGGCTACACCTTC
TRBV13	TRBJ2-1	once	.	CASSWDKTSSYNEQFF	TGTGCCAGCAGCTGGGACAAGACGAGCTCCTACAATGAGCAGTTCTTC